Listed below are T cell receptor beta chains from one sample, sequenced in a study of cytomegalovirus exposure and HLA in healthy donors. TCRdb keeps only in-frame clones here, not all; method: immunoSEQ multiplex PCR. This sample's table has roughly 190,000 clones. The sequencing input was PBMCs. These receptor sequences come from a young woman in good health and CMV-seropositive. The CDR3 runs from the conserved cysteine through the conserved F or W. Each record gives: J gene, V gene, D gene, CDR3 protein, CDR3 DNA. D genes are given only for firm matches.

>TRBJ1-1|TRBV7-9|-
CASRPGGFEDEAFF
TGTGCCAGCAGGCCCGGAGGCTTTGAGGATGAAGCTTTCTTT
>TRBJ1-1|TRBV11-3|TRBD1
CASSLMTGSEAFF
TGTGCCAGCAGCCTCATGACAGGGTCTGAAGCTTTCTTT
>TRBJ2-2|TRBV30|-
CACLEGWGKDTGELFF
TGTGCCTGCCTTGAGGGATGGGGAAAGGACACCGGGGAGCTGTTTTTT
>TRBJ1-1|TRBV9|-
CASSAAGAGVPEAFF
TGTGCCAGCAGCGCCGCAGGGGCAGGGGTCCCCGAAGCTTTCTTT
>TRBJ2-3|TRBV10-3|TRBD2
CAISAGGLAGGPRTDTQYF
TGTGCCATCAGTGCCGGGGGACTAGCGGGGGGGCCCCGCACAGATACGCAGTATTTT
>TRBJ2-3|TRBV6-4|-
CASSEGEADTQYF
TGTGCCAGCAGTGAAGGGGAGGCAGATACGCAGTATTTT
>TRBJ2-5|TRBV5-6|-
CASSFSTTSETQYF
TGTGCCAGCAGCTTCTCAACTACATCAGAGACCCAGTACTTC
>TRBJ2-1|TRBV2|-
CASSLYTTTYNEQFF
TGTGCCAGCAGTTTGTACACTACCACCTACAATGAGCAGTTCTTC
>TRBJ2-7|TRBV5-1|TRBD2
CASSFFGGAEQYF
TGCGCCAGCAGCTTTTTCGGGGGGGCCGAGCAGTACTTC
>TRBJ1-1|TRBV7-9|-
CASSRRGAGAAFF
TGTGCCAGCAGCCGCCGGGGGGCAGGGGCGGCTTTCTTT
>TRBJ1-5|TRBV4-1|-
CASSLFLTEINQPQHF
TGCGCCAGCAGCCTATTCCTTACAGAGATAAATCAGCCCCAGCATTTT
>TRBJ1-2|TRBV19|TRBD1
CASSIAANRGEGYTF
TGTGCCAGTAGTATAGCGGCGAACAGGGGAGAGGGCTACACCTTC
>TRBJ1-1|TRBV4-3|-
CASSRQLMNTEAFF
TGCGCCAGCAGCCGACAGCTCATGAACACTGAAGCTTTCTTT
>TRBJ1-4|TRBV2|-
CASNRFNEKLFF
TGTGCCAGCAACCGGTTTAATGAAAAACTGTTTTTT
>TRBJ1-5|TRBV6-5|-
CASSAFGTLNQPQHF
TGTGCCAGCAGCGCCTTCGGGACACTGAATCAGCCCCAGCATTTT
>TRBJ1-5|TRBV2|-
CASSETHIQPQHF
TGTGCCAGCAGTGAAACGCACATTCAGCCCCAGCATTTT
>TRBJ1-3|TRBV2|TRBD1
CASSGQGTGNTIYF
TGTGCCAGCAGCGGACAGGGGACTGGAAACACCATATATTTT
>TRBJ1-1|TRBV11-2|-
CASSLALGRNTEAFF
TGTGCCAGCAGCTTAGCACTCGGGAGGAACACTGAAGCTTTCTTT
>TRBJ2-7|TRBV7-9|-
CASSRLLEQYF
TGTGCCAGCAGCCGTCTCCTGGAGCAGTACTTC
>TRBJ1-1|TRBV30|-
CAWRTQGNTEAFF
TGTGCCTGGAGGACACAGGGGAACACTGAAGCTTTCTTT
>TRBJ2-7|TRBV4-2|TRBD2
CASSSGTSGGPYEQYF
TGTGCCAGCAGCTCCGGGACTAGCGGGGGGCCCTACGAGCAGTACTTC
>TRBJ1-5|TRBV2|TRBD1
CATGRDSNQPQHF
TGTGCCACCGGAAGGGACAGTAATCAGCCCCAGCATTTT
>TRBJ2-1|TRBV5-4|-
CASSLAGAYNEQFF
TGTGCCAGCAGCTTGGCCGGGGCCTACAATGAGCAGTTCTTC
>TRBJ2-5|TRBV10-3|TRBD2
CATAGGRLQETQYF
TGTGCCACCGCTGGCGGGAGGCTCCAAGAGACCCAGTACTTC
>TRBJ2-7|TRBV7-2|-
CASSLGRDSYEQYF
TGTGCCAGCAGCTTGGGCAGGGACTCCTACGAGCAGTACTTC
>TRBJ1-5|TRBV6-6|TRBD1
CASTRGGGNQPQHF
TGTGCCAGCACCCGAGGGGGCGGGAATCAGCCCCAGCATTTT
>TRBJ2-1|TRBV5-1|-
CASSHGTPQRHNEQFF
TGCGCCAGCAGCCATGGGACTCCTCAGCGCCACAATGAGCAGTTCTTC
>TRBJ1-1|TRBV7-9|TRBD1
CASSLRGQGEAFF
TGTGCCAGCAGCTTAAGGGGGCAAGGTGAAGCTTTCTTT
>TRBJ2-1|TRBV18|TRBD2
CASSPPTSGYSSFF
TGTGCCAGCTCACCACCGACTAGCGGTTATTCCTCGTTCTTC
>TRBJ2-3|TRBV5-4|TRBD1
CASNPTGENTQYF
TGTGCCAGCAACCCGACAGGGGAAAATACGCAGTATTTT
>TRBJ2-6|TRBV5-1|TRBD1
CASSLGDRAGANVLTF
TGCGCCAGCAGCTTGGGGGACAGGGCTGGGGCCAACGTCCTGACTTTC
>TRBJ2-7|TRBV5-1|TRBD2
CASSLGFQGGYEQYF
TGCGCCAGCAGCTTGGGGTTCCAGGGAGGGTACGAGCAGTACTTC
>TRBJ1-5|TRBV19|TRBD1
CASQTGQGNQPQHF
TGTGCCAGTCAGACGGGACAGGGGAATCAGCCCCAGCATTTT
>TRBJ1-5|TRBV6-1|TRBD1
CASSAVIRTGYNHQPQHF
TGTGCCAGCAGTGCGGTCATTCGGACAGGTTACAACCATCAGCCCCAGCATTTT
>TRBJ2-1|TRBV15|TRBD1
CATSLTGEGGNEQFF
TGTGCCACCAGTTTAACAGGGGAAGGTGGAAATGAGCAGTTCTTC
>TRBJ2-7|TRBV7-9|-
CASSLRELTYEQYF
TGTGCCAGCAGCTTACGGGAGCTAACCTACGAGCAGTACTTC
>TRBJ1-1|TRBV18|-
CASSPQEGSEAFF
TGTGCCAGCTCACCACAGGAGGGCTCTGAAGCTTTCTTT
>TRBJ1-6|TRBV27|TRBD1
CASSRTGGDPHNSPLHF
TGTGCCAGCAGTCGGACAGGGGGCGATCCGCATAATTCACCCCTCCACTTT
>TRBJ2-1|TRBV4-1|-
CASSRPLGTSYNEQFF
TGCGCCAGCAGCCGACCACTAGGAACGAGCTACAATGAGCAGTTCTTC
>TRBJ2-1|TRBV11-3|TRBD1
CASSPSGQGLNEQFF
TGTGCCAGCAGCCCCTCGGGACAGGGCCTCAATGAGCAGTTCTTC
>TRBJ2-5|TRBV5-4|TRBD1
CASSSGQGGRETQYF
TGTGCCAGCAGCTCCGGACAGGGTGGACGAGAGACCCAGTACTTC
>TRBJ2-1|TRBV5-1|-
CASSLSGWNNEQFF
TGCGCCAGCAGCTTGAGCGGCTGGAACAATGAGCAGTTCTTC
>TRBJ1-2|TRBV29-1|-
CSVGSPSYGYTF
TGCAGCGTTGGGTCCCCGAGTTATGGCTACACCTTC
>TRBJ2-7|TRBV5-4|TRBD1
CASSPGQGPYEQYF
TGTGCCAGCAGCCCTGGACAGGGGCCCTACGAGCAGTACTTC
>TRBJ1-3|TRBV2|-
CASSFEGGGYSGNTIYF
TGTGCCAGCAGTTTCGAAGGGGGGGGTTACTCTGGAAACACCATATATTTT
>TRBJ2-7|TRBV7-2|-
CASSPDWGTTYEQYF
TGTGCCAGCAGCCCGGACTGGGGAACCACCTACGAGCAGTACTTC
>TRBJ1-4|TRBV11-2|TRBD1
CASSYGTGMEKLFF
TGTGCCAGCAGCTACGGGACAGGGATGGAAAAACTGTTTTTT
>TRBJ1-1|TRBV27|-
CASSFEPRLTEAFF
TGTGCCAGCAGTTTCGAACCTCGACTCACTGAAGCTTTCTTT
>TRBJ1-1|TRBV6-5|-
CASSYSRGGNTEAFF
TGTGCCAGCAGTTACTCGCGGGGTGGAAACACTGAAGCTTTCTTT
>TRBJ1-5|TRBV30|-
CAWSATGNQPQHF
TGTGCCTGGAGTGCCACGGGAAATCAGCCCCAGCATTTT
>TRBJ2-7|TRBV19|-
CASSPVRGYEQYF
TGTGCCAGTAGTCCCGTAAGGGGGTACGAGCAGTACTTC
>TRBJ1-4|TRBV4-3|-
CASSQDGDLTGEKLFF
TGCGCCAGCAGCCAAGATGGAGATCTTACGGGTGAAAAACTGTTTTTT
>TRBJ2-3|TRBV15|-
CATSREGQSTDTQYF
TGTGCCACCAGCAGAGAGGGACAAAGCACAGATACGCAGTATTTT
>TRBJ2-1|TRBV7-9|-
CASSQQVATWGHEQFF
TGTGCCAGCAGCCAACAAGTCGCAACATGGGGGCATGAGCAGTTCTTC